This entry features one T cell receptor (beta chain) sequence. Authors' methods: For the immunoSEQ data, sequences were junction-only without quality scores, so filtering differed. The assay was immunoSEQ multiplex PCR, and TCRdb's table has in-frame clones only and misses some. That table is the source of V, J and clone size, and D and trimming were worked out from the DNA. Here the sample spans around 600,000 clones, about 98% being singletons. This sample was taken from a study of shared clonotypes between healthy human individuals. CD8 cells classed as naive were CD45RO-negative and positively selected for CCR7, excluding terminally differentiated effector memory CD45RA+ cells. The sequencing sample was made of naive CD8+ T cells sorted from blood. The clonotype originates from a man aged 25-45 years in good health.

CDR3 region: CASSFPNLEANTGELFF. CDR3 sequence (DNA): TGTGCCAGCAGCTTCCCCAATTTGGAAGCGAACACCGGGGAGCTGTTTTTT. This chain connects TRBV7-8 to TRBJ2-2; no clear D gene. Germline V CDR1 and CDR2: SGHVS, FQNEAQ. The CDR3 is 17 residues long. V was cut by 3 bases and J by 0 bases, with 14 bases left in between.